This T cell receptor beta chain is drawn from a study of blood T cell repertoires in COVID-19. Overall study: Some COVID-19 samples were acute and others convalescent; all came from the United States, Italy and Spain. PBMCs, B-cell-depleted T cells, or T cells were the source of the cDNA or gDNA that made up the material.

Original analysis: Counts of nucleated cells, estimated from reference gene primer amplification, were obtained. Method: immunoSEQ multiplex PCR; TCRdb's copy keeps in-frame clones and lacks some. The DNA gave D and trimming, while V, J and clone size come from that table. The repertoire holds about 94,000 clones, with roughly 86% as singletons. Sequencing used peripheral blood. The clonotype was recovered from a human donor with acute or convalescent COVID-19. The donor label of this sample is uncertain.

The CDR3 reads CASSSRTGQETQYF. The CDR3 DNA reads TGTGCCAGCAGTTCCCGGACAGGGCAAGAGACCCAGTACTTC. The J gene is TRBJ2-5, the V gene TRBV7-2; TRBD1 matches at 8 bases. Germline V CDR1 and CDR2: SGHTA, FQGNSA. Trimming cost V 6 bases and J 2 bases; bases outside gene matches: 5. The CDR3 is 14 residues long.